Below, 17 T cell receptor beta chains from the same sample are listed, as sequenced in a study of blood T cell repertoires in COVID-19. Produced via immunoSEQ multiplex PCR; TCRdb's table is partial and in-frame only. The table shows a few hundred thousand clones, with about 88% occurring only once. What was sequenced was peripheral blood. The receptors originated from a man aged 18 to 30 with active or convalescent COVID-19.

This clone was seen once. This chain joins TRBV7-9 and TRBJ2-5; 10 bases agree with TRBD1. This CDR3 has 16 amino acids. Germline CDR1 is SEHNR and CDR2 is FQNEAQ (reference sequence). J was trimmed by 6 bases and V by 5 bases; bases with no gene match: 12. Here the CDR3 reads CASSQPGQGFAQTQYF. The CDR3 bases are TGTGCCAGCAGCCAGCCGGGACAGGGGTTCGCGCAGACCCAGTACTTC.

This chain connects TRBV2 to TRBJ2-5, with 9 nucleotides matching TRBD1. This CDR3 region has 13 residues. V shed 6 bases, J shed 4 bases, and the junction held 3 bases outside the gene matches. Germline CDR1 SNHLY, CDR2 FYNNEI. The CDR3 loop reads CASRTGGGETQYF. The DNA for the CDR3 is TGTGCCAGCAGAACAGGGGGCGGAGAGACCCAGTACTTC.

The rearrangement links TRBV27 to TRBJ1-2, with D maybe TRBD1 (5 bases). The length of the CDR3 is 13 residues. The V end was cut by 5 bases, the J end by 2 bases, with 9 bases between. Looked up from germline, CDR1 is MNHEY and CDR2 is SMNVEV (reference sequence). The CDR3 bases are TGTGCCAGCAGTGTGCAGGGAAACTATGGCTACACCTTC. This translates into CASSVQGNYGYTF.

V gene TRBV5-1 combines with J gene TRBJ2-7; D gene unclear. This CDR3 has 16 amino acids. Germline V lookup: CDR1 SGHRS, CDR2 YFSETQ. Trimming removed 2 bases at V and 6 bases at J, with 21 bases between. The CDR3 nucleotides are TGCGCCAGCAGCTTCAGTCCGCTCTCGATGACGGGCGAGCAGTACTTC. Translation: CASSFSPLSMTGEQYF.

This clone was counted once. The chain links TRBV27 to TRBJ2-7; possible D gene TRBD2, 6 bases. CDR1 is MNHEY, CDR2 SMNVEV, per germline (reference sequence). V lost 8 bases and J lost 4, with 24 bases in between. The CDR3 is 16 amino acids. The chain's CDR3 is CASAPGLSGYIYEQYF. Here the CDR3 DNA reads TGTGCCAGCGCCCCGGGGCTAAGCGGGTACATTTACGAGCAGTACTTC.

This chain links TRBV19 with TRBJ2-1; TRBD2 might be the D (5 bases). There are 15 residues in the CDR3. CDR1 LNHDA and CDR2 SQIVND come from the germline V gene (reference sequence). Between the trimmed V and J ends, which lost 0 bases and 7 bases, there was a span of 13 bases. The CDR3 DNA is TGTGCCAGTAGTATAGACGAGGGTACGAGGAATGAGCAGTTCTTC. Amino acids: CASSIDEGTRNEQFF. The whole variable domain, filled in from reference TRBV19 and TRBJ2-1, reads DGGITQSPKYLFRKEGQNVTLSCEQNLNHDAMYWYRQDPGQGLRLIYYSQIVNDFQKGDIAEGYSVSREKKESFPLTVTSAQKNPTAFYLCASSIDEGTRNEQFFGPGTRLTVL.

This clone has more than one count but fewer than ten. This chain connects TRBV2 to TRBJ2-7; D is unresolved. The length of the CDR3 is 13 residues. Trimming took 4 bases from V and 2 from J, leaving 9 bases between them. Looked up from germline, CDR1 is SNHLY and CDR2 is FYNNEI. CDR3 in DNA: TGTGCCAGCAGTGGTACGAGGACCTACGAGCAGTACTTC. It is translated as CASSGTRTYEQYF.

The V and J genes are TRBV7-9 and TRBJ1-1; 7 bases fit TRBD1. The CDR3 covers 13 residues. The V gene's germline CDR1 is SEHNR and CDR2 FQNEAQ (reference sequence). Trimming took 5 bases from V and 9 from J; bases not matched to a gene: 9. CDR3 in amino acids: CASSPPGTVKAFF. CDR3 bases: TGTGCCAGCAGCCCACCCGGGACAGTTAAAGCTTTCTTT.

The CDR3 DNA reads TGTGCCACCTCCGGCCCGACAGATTATGGCTACACCTTC. Protein sequence: CATSGPTDYGYTF. V is TRBV24-1 and J is TRBJ1-2; weak D call: TRBD1 (5 bases). Trimming took 9 bases from V and 5 from J, leaving 15 bases between them. Germline V CDR1 and CDR2: KGHDR, SFDVKD. The length of the CDR3 is 13 residues.

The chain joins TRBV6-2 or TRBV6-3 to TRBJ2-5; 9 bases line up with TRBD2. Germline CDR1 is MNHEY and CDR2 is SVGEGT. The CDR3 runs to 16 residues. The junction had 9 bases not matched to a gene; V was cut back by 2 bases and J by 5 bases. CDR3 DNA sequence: TGTGCCAGCAGTTACGGCCCTAGCGGGGCGCGGGAGACCCAGTACTTC. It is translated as CASSYGPSGARETQYF.

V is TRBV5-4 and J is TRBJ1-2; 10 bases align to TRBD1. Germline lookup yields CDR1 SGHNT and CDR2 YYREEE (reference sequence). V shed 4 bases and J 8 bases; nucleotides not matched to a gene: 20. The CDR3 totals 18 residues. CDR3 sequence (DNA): TGTGCCAGCAGCATCGAACTGACTCCCGGGACAGGGGCGAAGGGCTACACCTTC. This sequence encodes CASSIELTPGTGAKGYTF.

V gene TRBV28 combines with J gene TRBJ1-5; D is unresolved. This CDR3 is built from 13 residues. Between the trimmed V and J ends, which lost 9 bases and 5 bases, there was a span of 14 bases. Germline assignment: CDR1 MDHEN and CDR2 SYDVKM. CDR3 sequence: CASRLESYQPQHF. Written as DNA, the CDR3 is TGTGCCAGTCGGTTAGAGTCGTATCAGCCCCAGCATTTT.

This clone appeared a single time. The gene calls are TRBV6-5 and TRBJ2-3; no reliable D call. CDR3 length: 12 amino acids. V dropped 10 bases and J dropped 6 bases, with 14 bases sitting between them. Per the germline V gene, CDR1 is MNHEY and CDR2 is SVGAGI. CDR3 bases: TGTGCCACCGACAAACCTGAGGATACGCAGTATTTT. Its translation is CATDKPEDTQYF.

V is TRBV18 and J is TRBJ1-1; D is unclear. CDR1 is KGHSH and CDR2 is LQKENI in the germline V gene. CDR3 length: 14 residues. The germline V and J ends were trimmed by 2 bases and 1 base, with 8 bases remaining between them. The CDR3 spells CASSPGAQNTEAFF. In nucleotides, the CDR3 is TGTGCCAGCTCACCAGGAGCGCAGAACACTGAAGCTTTCTTT.

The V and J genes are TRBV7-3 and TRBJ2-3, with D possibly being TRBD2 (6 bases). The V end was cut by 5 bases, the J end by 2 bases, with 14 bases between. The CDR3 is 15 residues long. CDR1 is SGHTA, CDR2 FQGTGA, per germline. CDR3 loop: CASSLRGGFTDTQYF. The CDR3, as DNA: TGTGCCAGCAGCCTACGAGGAGGGTTCACAGATACGCAGTATTTT.

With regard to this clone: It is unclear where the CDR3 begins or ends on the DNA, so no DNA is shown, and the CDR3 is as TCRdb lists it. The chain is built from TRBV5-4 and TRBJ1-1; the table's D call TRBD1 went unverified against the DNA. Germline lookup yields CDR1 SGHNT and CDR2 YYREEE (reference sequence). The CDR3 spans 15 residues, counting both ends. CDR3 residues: CASSSLFGQGIATFF.

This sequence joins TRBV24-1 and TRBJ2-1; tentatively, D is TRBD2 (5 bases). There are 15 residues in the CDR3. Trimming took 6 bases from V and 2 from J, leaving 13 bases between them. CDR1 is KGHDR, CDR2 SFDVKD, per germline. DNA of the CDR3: TGTGCCACCAGTTCGGCCTCCGGGACCTACAATGAGCAGTTCTTC. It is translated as CATSSASGTYNEQFF.